This T cell receptor beta chain was sequenced during a study of shared clonotypes between healthy human individuals. An even split of each subset's genomic DNA across several immunoSEQ plates was performed. Roughly 30,000 T cell genomes (around 200 ng DNA) went into each sorted-subset replicate. Only in-frame clones appear in the TCRdb table, and some are missing; sequencing was by immunoSEQ multiplex PCR. The sample lists around 550,000 clones, about 96% seen once, with about 0.054% in the top ten. The CDR3 is 16 amino acids. The germline CDR1 and CDR2 sequences are SGHDN and FVKESK. Trimming left V 3 bases short and J 2 bases short, with 14 bases between.

The clonotype was recovered from a woman aged 30 to 39 in good health. The sample taken for sequencing was naive CD4+ T cells sorted from blood. The subset is: CD45RA+ positively selected. The chain joins TRBV14 to TRBJ1-3; unclear D gene. The CDR3 region has the DNA TGTGCCAGCAGCCACATGTGGACGGATCCTGGAAACACCATATATTTT. Its protein product is CASSHMWTDPGNTIYF.